The clone carrying this T cell receptor beta chain was seen more than once but under ten times. Researchers set a sequencing depth target of 1 in 200,000 to 1 in 1 million T cells. Here immunoSEQ multiplex PCR was the method, and the copy in TCRdb shows in-frame clones only, minus some. The sample consists of about 300,000 clones, more than 70% of them appearing once. This record belongs to a study of cytotoxic CD8 clonotypes in ibrutinib-treated CLL. The wider study: Once treatment had gone on for a median of around eleven months, range 6 to 36, response samples were drawn.

Germline V gene lookup returns CDR1 SQVTM and CDR2 ANQGSEA. CDR3 length: 14 amino acids. V was pared by 2 bases and J by 3 bases, with 13 bases between. This clonotype was obtained from a human donor with chronic lymphocytic leukemia. This specimen was PBMCs, taken at disease progression, from a patient treated with ibrutinib. V gene TRBV29-1 combines with J gene TRBJ1-1; D unresolved. This chain's CDR3 is CSVEHGYSDTEAFF. The CDR3 bases are TGCAGCGTTGAACACGGCTATTCGGACACTGAAGCTTTCTTT.